Presented here are 3 T cell receptor beta chains from one specimen sequenced in a study of T cell clones after liver transplantation. Some clones are missing from TCRdb's copy, which holds only in-frame ones; the method was immunoSEQ multiplex PCR. Among 18,000 or so clones listed, over 75% were seen once. The sequencing used CD8+ T cells from blood, collected 45 to 47 months after liver transplant. These TCRs come from a human patient who received a liver transplant. Certain T cells may be donor cells from the graft.

This clone has just one count. The chain carries TRBV4-1 and TRBJ1-5; the D is unclear. The CDR3 runs to 15 residues. Germline CDR1 MGHRA, CDR2 YSYEKL. V was shortened by 0 bases and J by 5 bases, with 11 bases between the two germline ends. In nucleotides, the CDR3 is TGCGCCAGCAGCCAAGATCCGGGTTTCGATCAGCCCCAGCATTTT. This gives the protein CASSQDPGFDQPQHF.

This rearrangement joins TRBV4-1 to TRBJ2-7; perhaps TRBD2 as D (6 bases). With 4 bases removed from V and 3 bases from J, the gap between germline ends came to 16 bases. The V gene's germline CDR1 is MGHRA and CDR2 YSYEKL. The CDR3 runs 15 residues. The CDR3 region is CASSLSRGTGYEQYF. DNA of the CDR3: TGCGCCAGCAGCCTCTCACGGGGGACGGGCTACGAGCAGTACTTC.

CDR3 in amino acids: CASSRTAYEQYF. Here the CDR3 DNA reads TGTGCCAGCTCACGGACAGCCTACGAGCAGTACTTC. V and J are TRBV18 and TRBJ2-7, with D perhaps TRBD1 (6 bases). Deletions cut 4 bases from V and 2 bases from J, with 6 bases between. The CDR3 length is 12 residues. Germline CDR1 reads KGHSH; CDR2 reads LQKENI.